The entry below gives a single T cell receptor (beta chain) sequence along with its context. The antigen remains undetermined. The data derive from a study of beta chain features in type 1 diabetes. General study findings and limits: Researchers caution that PCR might favor shorter templates, equally among patients and controls. Significant though moderate, a shortening of TCRB CDR3s appeared in all four CD4+ subsets of Type 1 diabetes patients.

Expressed TCRB transcripts were sequenced because the entire RNA isolate underwent reverse transcription. Clones were sequenced by immunoSEQ multiplex PCR, and TCRdb holds only the in-frame ones, with some missing. Here the sample spans 300,000 to 350,000 clones, approximately 15% being singletons. Per the germline V gene, CDR1 is KGHSH and CDR2 is LQKENI. The CDR3 runs to 13 residues. With 3 bases removed from V and 3 bases from J, the gap between germline ends came to 9 bases. A CD45RO/CCR7/CD25/CD127/CD95/CD27 panel sorted naive, central memory, regulatory and stem cell-like memory CD4+ cells. Specimen: naive CD4+ T cells from blood. The rearrangement uses TRBV18 and TRBJ2-7, with a weak D call TRBD2 (5 bases). The clonotype originates from a woman aged 18 to 35 with type 1 diabetes. The DNA of the CDR3 is TGTGCCAGCTCACCCTCGGGGAACTACGAGCAGTACGTC. Translation: CASSPSGNYEQYV.